This T cell receptor beta chain was sequenced in a study of shared clonotypes between healthy human individuals. Study outcomes and limitations: Since donors were few, the genetic and exposure-history diversity represented was limited.

Per the study methods: Owing to the provision of junction-only sequences devoid of quality scores by immunoSEQ, filtering differed. Using immunoSEQ multiplex PCR, the repertoire was profiled, and TCRdb retains in-frame clones only, with some absent. The DNA gave D and trimming, while V, J and clone size come from that table. The sample holds around 430,000 clones; around 75% are singletons and the top ten take over 10%. Trimming left V 5 bases short and J 4 bases short, with 17 bases between. Per the germline V gene, CDR1 is ENHRY and CDR2 is SYGVKD. CDR3 size: 15 residues. All donors qualified as healthy HIV-negative adults and had experienced no recent acute infections or vaccinations. Around 90 million PBMCs served as the genomic DNA source for unsorted samples. This clone was detected only once. As yet, its antigen is unknown.

The sequence was collected from a woman aged 40 to 50 in good health. Some clones in this sample may be carry-over from other donors' samples. Sample: PBMCs. The rearrangement links TRBV10-3 to TRBJ1-2, with D tentatively TRBD1 (6 bases). The chain's CDR3 is CAISPWAGTPYGYTF. The CDR3 DNA sequence: TGTGCCATCAGTCCTTGGGCCGGGACACCCTATGGCTACACCTTC.